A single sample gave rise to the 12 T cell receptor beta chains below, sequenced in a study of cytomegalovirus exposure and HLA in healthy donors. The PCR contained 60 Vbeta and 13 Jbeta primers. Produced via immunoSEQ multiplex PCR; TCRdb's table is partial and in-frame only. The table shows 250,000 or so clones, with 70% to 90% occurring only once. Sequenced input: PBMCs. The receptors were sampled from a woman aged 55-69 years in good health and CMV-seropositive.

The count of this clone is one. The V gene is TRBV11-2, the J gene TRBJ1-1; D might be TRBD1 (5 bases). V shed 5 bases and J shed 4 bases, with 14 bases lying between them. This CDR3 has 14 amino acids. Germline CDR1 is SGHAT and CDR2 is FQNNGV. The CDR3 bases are TGTGCCAGCAGCCCACAGGTTCTAGGCACTGAAGCTTTCTTT. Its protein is CASSPQVLGTEAFF. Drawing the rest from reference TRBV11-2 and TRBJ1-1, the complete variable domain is EAGVAQSPRYKIIEKRQSVAFWCNPISGHATLYWYQQILGQGPKLLIQFQNNGVVDDSQLPKDRFSAERLKGVDSTLKIQPAKLEDSAVYLCASSPQVLGTEAFFGQGTRLTVV.

The CDR3 region is CASSSWDRAPYEQYF. The CDR3 coding sequence is TGTGCCAGCAGTTCTTGGGACAGGGCCCCCTACGAGCAGTACTTC. This chain connects TRBV28 to TRBJ2-5; TRBD1 matches at 9 bases. Near its end, the DNA agrees better with TRBJ2-7, so the J call may be wrong. From germline, CDR1 is MDHEN and CDR2 SYDVKM. There are 15 residues in the CDR3.

CDR3 sequence reads: CASSERSGYNEQFF. CDR3 sequence (DNA): TGTGCCAGCAGTGAACGAAGCGGGTACAATGAGCAGTTCTTC. The V gene is TRBV2, the J gene TRBJ2-1, with D possibly matching TRBD2 (6 bases). The CDR3 totals 14 residues. Germline V gives CDR1 SNHLY, CDR2 FYNNEI. The ends were cut back, 2 bases at V and 4 bases at J, with 9 bases in the middle.

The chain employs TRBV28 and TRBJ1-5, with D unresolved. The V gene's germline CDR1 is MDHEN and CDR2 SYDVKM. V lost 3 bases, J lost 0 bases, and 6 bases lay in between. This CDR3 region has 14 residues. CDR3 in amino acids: CASSFSISNQPQHF. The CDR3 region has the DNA TGTGCCAGCAGTTTTTCTATTAGCAATCAGCCCCAGCATTTT.

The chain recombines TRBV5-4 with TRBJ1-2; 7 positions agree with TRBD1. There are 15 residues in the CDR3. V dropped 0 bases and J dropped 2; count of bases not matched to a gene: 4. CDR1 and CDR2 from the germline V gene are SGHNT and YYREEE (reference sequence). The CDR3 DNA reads TGTGCCAGCAGCTTGGCGGTGGGACAGAACTATGGCTACACCTTC. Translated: CASSLAVGQNYGYTF. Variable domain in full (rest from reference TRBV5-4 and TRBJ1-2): ETGVTQSPTHLIKTRGQQVTLRCSSQSGHNTVSWYQQALGQGPQFIFQYYREEENGRGNFPPRFSGLQFPNYSSELNVNALELDDSALYLCASSLAVGQNYGYTFGSGTRLTVV.

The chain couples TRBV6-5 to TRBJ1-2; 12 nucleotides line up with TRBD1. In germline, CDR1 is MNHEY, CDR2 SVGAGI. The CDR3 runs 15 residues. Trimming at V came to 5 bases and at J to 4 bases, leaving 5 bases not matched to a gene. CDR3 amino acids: CASSPGTGGFYGYTF. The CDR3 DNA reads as TGTGCCAGCAGTCCCGGGACAGGGGGCTTCTATGGCTACACCTTC.

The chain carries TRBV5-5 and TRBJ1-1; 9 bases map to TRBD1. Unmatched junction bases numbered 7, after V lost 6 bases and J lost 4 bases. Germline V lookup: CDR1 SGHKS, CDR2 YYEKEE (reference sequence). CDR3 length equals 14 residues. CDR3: CASTSGTGRTEAFF. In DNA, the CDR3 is TGTGCCAGCACCTCAGGGACAGGGCGCACTGAAGCTTTCTTT.

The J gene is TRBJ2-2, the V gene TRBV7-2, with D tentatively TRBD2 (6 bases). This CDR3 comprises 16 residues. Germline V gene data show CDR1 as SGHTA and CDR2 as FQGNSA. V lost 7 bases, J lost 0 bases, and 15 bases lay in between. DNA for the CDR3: TGTGCCAGCACCAAGCGGTGGGAGGCGAACACCGGGGAGCTGTTTTTT. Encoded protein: CASTKRWEANTGELFF. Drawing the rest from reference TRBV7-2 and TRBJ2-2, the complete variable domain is GAGVSQSPSNKVTEKGKDVELRCDPISGHTALYWYRQSLGQGLEFLIYFQGNSAPDKSGLPSDRFSAERTGGSVSTLTIQRTQQEDSAVYLCASTKRWEANTGELFFGEGSRLTVL.

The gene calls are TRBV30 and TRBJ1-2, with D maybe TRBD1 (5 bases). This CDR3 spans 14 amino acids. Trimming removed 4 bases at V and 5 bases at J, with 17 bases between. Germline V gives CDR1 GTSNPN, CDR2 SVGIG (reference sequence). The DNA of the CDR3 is TGTGCCTGGAAGGCCAGGGCCCTTATATATGGCTACACCTTC. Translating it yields CAWKARALIYGYTF.

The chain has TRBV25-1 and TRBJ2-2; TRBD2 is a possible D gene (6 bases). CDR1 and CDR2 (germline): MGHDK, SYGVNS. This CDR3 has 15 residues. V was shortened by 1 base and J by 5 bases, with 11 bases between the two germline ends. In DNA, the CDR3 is TGTGCCAGCAGTGAATCCGGGAGTAGGACCGGGGAGCTGTTTTTT. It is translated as CASSESGSRTGELFF.

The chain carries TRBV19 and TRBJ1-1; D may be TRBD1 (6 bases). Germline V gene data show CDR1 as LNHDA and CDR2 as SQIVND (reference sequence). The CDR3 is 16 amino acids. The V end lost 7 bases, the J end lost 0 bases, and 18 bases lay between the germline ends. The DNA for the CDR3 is TGTGCCAGTATAGACGACAGGTTCAAGATGAACACTGAAGCTTTCTTT. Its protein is CASIDDRFKMNTEAFF.

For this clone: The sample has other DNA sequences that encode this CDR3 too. The CDR3 is CAWSPGRSYEQYF. As DNA, the CDR3 is TGTGCCTGGAGTCCGGGAAGATCCTACGAGCAGTACTTC. The chain is built from TRBV30 and TRBJ2-7; perhaps TRBD2 as D (5 bases). The germline gives CDR1 GTSNPN, CDR2 SVGIG (reference sequence). The CDR3 contains 13 residues. V dropped 2 bases and J dropped 1 base, with 9 bases sitting between them.